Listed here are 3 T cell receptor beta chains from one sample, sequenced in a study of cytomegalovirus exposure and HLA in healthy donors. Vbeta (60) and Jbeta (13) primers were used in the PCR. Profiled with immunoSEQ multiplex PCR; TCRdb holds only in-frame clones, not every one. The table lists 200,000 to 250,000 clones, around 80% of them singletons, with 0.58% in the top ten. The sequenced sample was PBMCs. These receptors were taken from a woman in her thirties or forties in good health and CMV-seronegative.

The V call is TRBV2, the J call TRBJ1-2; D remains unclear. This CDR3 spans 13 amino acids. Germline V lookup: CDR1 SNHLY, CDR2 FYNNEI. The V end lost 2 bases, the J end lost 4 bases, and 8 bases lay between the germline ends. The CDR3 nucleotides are TGTGCCAGCAGTGAACAAGGACTCTATGGCTACACCTTC. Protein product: CASSEQGLYGYTF.

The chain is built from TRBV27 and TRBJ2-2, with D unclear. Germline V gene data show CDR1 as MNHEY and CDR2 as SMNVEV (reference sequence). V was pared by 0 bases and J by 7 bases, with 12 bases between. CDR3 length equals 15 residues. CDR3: CASSLSWATNGELFF. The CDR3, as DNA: TGTGCCAGCAGTTTATCGTGGGCTACAAACGGGGAGCTGTTTTTT.

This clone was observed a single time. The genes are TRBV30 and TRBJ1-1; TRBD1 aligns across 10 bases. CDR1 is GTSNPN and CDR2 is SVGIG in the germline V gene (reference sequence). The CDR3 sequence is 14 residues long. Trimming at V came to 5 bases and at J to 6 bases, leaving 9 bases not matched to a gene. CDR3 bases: TGTGCCTGGGAGGACAGGGGGTTAGCCCCTGAAGCTTTCTTT. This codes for CAWEDRGLAPEAFF.